These T cell receptor beta chains were read from a single sample in a study of CD8 T cells in Susac syndrome. TCRdb re-called the immunoSEQ multiplex PCR reads with MiXCR, one entry per CDR3 protein. The sample contains roughly 89,000 distinct CDR3 sequences, around 96% of which appear only once. Input material: CD8+ T cells from PBMCs. These receptors all come from a human donor with Susac syndrome. The CDR3 runs from the conserved cysteine through the conserved F or W. A D gene is named only where the DNA matches it firmly. Not all rows give a size; the values are once, few, many and, for expanded clones, a class.

V	D	J	size	CDR3	DNA
TRBV7-9	NA	TRBJ1-6	once	CASSLESSPLHF	TGTGCCAGCAGCTTAGAGTCTTCACCCCTCCACTTT
TRBV24-1	NA	TRBJ2-5	once	CATSDSPRGPQETQYF	TGTGCCACCAGTGATTCCCCGCGAGGGCCACAAGAGACCCAGTACTTC
TRBV27	NA	TRBJ2-7	NA	CASSLKGNGYEQYF	TGTGCCAGCAGTTTAAAGGGGAATGGCTACGAGCAGTACTTC
TRBV9	NA	TRBJ1-2	NA	CASNGYTF	TGTGCCAGCAATGGCTACACCTTC
TRBV3-1	TRBD2	TRBJ2-7	once	CASSQGVGTSPLSSYEQYF	TGTGCCAGCAGCCAAGGGGTCGGGACTAGTCCCCTTTCCTCCTACGAGCAGTACTTC
TRBV14	NA	TRBJ1-2	NA	CASSKQRGKNYGYTF	TGTGCCAGCAGCAAACAGCGGGGTAAAAACTATGGCTACACCTTC
TRBV14	NA	TRBJ1-1	NA	CASSQVPDTEAFF	TGTGCCAGCAGCCAAGTCCCGGATACTGAAGCTTTCTTT
TRBV14	NA	TRBJ1-6	NA	CASSQDLGNSPLHF	TGTGCCAGCAGCCAAGATCTGGGTAATTCACCCCTCCACTTT
TRBV6-2/TRBV6-3	TRBD1	TRBJ2-1	NA	CASVTGEHNEQFF	TGTGCCAGTGTGACAGGGGAACACAATGAGCAGTTCTTC
TRBV20-1	TRBD1	TRBJ1-2	NA	CSAPKPGTDRANYGYTF	TGCAGTGCCCCAAAACCCGGGACAGATAGAGCTAACTATGGCTACACCTTC
TRBV6-1	NA	TRBJ1-1	few	CASSPLGGNTEAFF	TGTGCCAGCAGTCCCCTGGGGGGGAACACTGAAGCTTTCTTT
TRBV6-2/TRBV6-3	NA	TRBJ2-5	NA	CASSYDIQETQYF	TGTGCCAGCAGTTACGACATACAAGAGACCCAGTACTTC
TRBV29-1	TRBD1	TRBJ2-5	NA	CSVEDPPGGETQYF	TGCAGCGTTGAAGATCCCCCAGGGGGAGAGACCCAGTACTTC
TRBV4-3	NA	TRBJ2-2	NA	CASSQDIATGELFF	TGCGCCAGCAGCCAAGATATTGCCACCGGGGAGCTGTTTTTT
TRBV6-2/TRBV6-3	TRBD2	TRBJ2-1	NA	CASSFRGRGSEQFF	TGTGCCAGCAGCTTCCGCGGGAGGGGTAGTGAGCAGTTCTTC
TRBV28	NA	TRBJ2-7	NA	CASSLGEAYEQYF	TGTGCCAGCAGTTTGGGGGAGGCCTACGAGCAGTACTTC
TRBV4-2	TRBD2	TRBJ2-5	once	CASSQDDTSGQETQYF	TGTGCCAGCAGCCAAGACGATACTAGCGGACAAGAGACCCAGTACTTC
TRBV5-6	NA	TRBJ1-5	NA	CASSAGTHFQPQHF	TGTGCCAGCAGCGCCGGGACCCACTTTCAGCCCCAGCATTTT
TRBV7-2	TRBD2	TRBJ2-1	few	CASSLGLAAYNEQFF	TGTGCCAGCAGCTTAGGACTAGCGGCCTACAATGAGCAGTTCTTC
TRBV29-1	TRBD2	TRBJ2-7	NA	CSVKSGGESSYEQYF	TGCAGCGTTAAATCCGGGGGGGAATCCTCCTACGAGCAGTACTTC